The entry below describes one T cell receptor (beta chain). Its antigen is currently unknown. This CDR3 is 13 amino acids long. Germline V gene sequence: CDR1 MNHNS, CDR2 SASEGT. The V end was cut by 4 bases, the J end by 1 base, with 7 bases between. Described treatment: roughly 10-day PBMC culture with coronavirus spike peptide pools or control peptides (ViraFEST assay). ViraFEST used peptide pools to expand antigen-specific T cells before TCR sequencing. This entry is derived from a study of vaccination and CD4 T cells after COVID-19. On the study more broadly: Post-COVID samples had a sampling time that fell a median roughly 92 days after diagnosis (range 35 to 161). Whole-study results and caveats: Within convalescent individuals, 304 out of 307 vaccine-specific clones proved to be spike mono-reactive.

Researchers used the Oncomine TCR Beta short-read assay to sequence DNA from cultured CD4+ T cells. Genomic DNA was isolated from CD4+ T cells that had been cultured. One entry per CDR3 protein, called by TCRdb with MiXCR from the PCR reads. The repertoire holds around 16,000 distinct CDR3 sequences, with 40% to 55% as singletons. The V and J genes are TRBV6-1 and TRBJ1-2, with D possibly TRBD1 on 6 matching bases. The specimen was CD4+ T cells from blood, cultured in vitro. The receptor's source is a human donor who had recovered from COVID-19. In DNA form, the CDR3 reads TGTGCCAGCAGTGCAGGGGTTAACTATGGCTACACCTTC. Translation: CASSAGVNYGYTF.